The rows below give T cell receptor beta chains drawn from one sample of a study of blood T cells in healthy people across ages. MiXCR, run by TCRdb on the 5' RACE reads, gives a single entry per CDR3 protein. Of over a million distinct CDR3 sequences detected, 35% to 45% appear once; the ten largest clones hold 4%. Source material: blood. The receptor source for this set is a young woman in good health. Each CDR3 is given without its conserved first and last residue. The D gene is left open where the match is weak.

V gene: TRBV9; J gene: TRBJ2-5; D gene: .; CDR3 protein: ASSVRNQETQY
V gene: TRBV20-1; J gene: TRBJ2-7; D gene: .; CDR3 protein: SARDTASSYEQY
V gene: TRBV10-3; J gene: TRBJ2-5; D gene: .; CDR3 protein: AISEGSGPGEQY
V gene: TRBV3-1; J gene: TRBJ1-2; D gene: .; CDR3 protein: ASSQVSTTLNYGYT
V gene: TRBV6-1; J gene: TRBJ2-7; D gene: .; CDR3 protein: ASSPRGHLAYEQY
V gene: TRBV30; J gene: TRBJ1-4; D gene: .; CDR3 protein: AWQTLTATNEKLF
V gene: TRBV29-1; J gene: TRBJ2-7; D gene: .; CDR3 protein: SATQGSSYGQY
V gene: TRBV7-2; J gene: TRBJ1-6; D gene: TRBD1; CDR3 protein: ASSSTGGNSPLH
V gene: TRBV20-1; J gene: TRBJ2-7; D gene: TRBD2; CDR3 protein: SARDILAGVPYEQY
V gene: TRBV7-2; J gene: TRBJ1-6; D gene: .; CDR3 protein: ASSLGTYWDNSPLH
V gene: TRBV29-1; J gene: TRBJ2-7; D gene: .; CDR3 protein: SVELGNTYEQY
V gene: TRBV11-2; J gene: TRBJ2-5; D gene: .; CDR3 protein: ASSLEATRETQY
V gene: TRBV4-3; J gene: TRBJ2-1; D gene: TRBD2; CDR3 protein: ASSQGTRHNEQF
V gene: TRBV2; J gene: TRBJ2-5; D gene: .; CDR3 protein: ASSGDLAEETQY
V gene: TRBV27; J gene: TRBJ1-4; D gene: .; CDR3 protein: ASSEALRASYGGELF
V gene: TRBV7-9; J gene: TRBJ2-7; D gene: .; CDR3 protein: ASSPYTYEQY
V gene: TRBV12-3/TRBV12-4; J gene: TRBJ2-7; D gene: .; CDR3 protein: ASSPYTSSYEQY
V gene: TRBV20-1; J gene: TRBJ1-2; D gene: .; CDR3 protein: SAPITDGYT
V gene: TRBV6-2/TRBV6-3; J gene: TRBJ2-5; D gene: TRBD2; CDR3 protein: ASSDKLAVKGETQY
V gene: TRBV12-3/TRBV12-4; J gene: TRBJ2-1; D gene: .; CDR3 protein: ASSWGPLSLDEQF
V gene: TRBV4-3; J gene: TRBJ1-2; D gene: .; CDR3 protein: ASSQDPGTYGYT
V gene: TRBV28; J gene: TRBJ1-1; D gene: .; CDR3 protein: ASILGREAF
V gene: TRBV2; J gene: TRBJ1-6; D gene: .; CDR3 protein: ASSEEGLNSPLH
V gene: TRBV6-2/TRBV6-3; J gene: TRBJ2-1; D gene: TRBD2; CDR3 protein: ASISGGPYNEQF
V gene: TRBV5-1; J gene: TRBJ1-1; D gene: .; CDR3 protein: ASSLGDGNTEAF
V gene: TRBV4-2; J gene: TRBJ2-7; D gene: .; CDR3 protein: ASSQVGASKLHEQY
V gene: TRBV4-1; J gene: TRBJ2-7; D gene: .; CDR3 protein: ASSPNPGFYEQY
V gene: TRBV5-1; J gene: TRBJ2-1; D gene: TRBD1; CDR3 protein: ASSVQQGASTNEQF
V gene: TRBV20-1; J gene: TRBJ2-3; D gene: .; CDR3 protein: SAPILDAQY